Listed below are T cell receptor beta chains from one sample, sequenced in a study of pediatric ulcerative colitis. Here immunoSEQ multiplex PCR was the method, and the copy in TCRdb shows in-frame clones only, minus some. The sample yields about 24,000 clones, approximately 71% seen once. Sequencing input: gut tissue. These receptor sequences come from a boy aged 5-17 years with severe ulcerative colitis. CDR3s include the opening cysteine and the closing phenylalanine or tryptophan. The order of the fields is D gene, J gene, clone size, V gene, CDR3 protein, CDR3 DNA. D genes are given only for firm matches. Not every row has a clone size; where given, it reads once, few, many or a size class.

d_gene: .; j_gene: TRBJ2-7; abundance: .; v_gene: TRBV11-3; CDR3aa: CASSSALAYEQYF; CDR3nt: TGTGCCAGCAGCTCGGCACTAGCTTACGAGCAGTACTTC
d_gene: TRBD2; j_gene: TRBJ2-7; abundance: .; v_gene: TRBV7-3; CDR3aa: CASSLQAGAPYEQYF; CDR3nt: TGTGCCAGCAGCTTACAAGCGGGAGCCCCCTACGAGCAGTACTTC
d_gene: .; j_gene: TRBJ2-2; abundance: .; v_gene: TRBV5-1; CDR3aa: CASSLGRVNTGELFF; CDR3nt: TGCGCCAGCAGCTTGGGGCGGGTTAACACCGGGGAGCTGTTTTTT
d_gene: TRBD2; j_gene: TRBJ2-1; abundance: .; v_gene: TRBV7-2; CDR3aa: CASTILAGAYNEQFF; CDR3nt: TGTGCCAGCACCATACTAGCGGGAGCCTACAATGAGCAGTTCTTC
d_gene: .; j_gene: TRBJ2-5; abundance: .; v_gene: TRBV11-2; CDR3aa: CASSFGSLAWETQYF; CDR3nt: TGTGCCAGCAGCTTCGGGTCGCTAGCTTGGGAGACCCAGTACTTC
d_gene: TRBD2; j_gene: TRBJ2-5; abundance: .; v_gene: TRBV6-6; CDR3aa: CASRSTLAGFQETQYF; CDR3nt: TGTGCCAGCAGGTCTACTCTAGCGGGATTCCAAGAGACCCAGTACTTC
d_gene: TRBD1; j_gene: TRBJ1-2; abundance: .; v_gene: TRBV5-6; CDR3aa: CASREGQAAKGNYGYTF; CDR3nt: TGTGCCAGTAGAGAGGGACAGGCCGCAAAGGGGAACTATGGCTACACCTTC
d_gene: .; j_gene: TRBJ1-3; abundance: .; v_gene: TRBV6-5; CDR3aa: CASSYSLASGNTIYF; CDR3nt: TGTGCCAGCAGTTACTCGTTGGCGTCTGGAAACACCATATATTTT
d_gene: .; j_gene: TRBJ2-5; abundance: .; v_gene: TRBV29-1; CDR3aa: CSVEESGETQYF; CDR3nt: TGCAGCGTTGAAGAATCCGGAGAGACCCAGTACTTC
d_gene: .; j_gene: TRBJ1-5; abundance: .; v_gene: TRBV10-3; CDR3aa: CAIMDGDQPQHF; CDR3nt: TGTGCCATCATGGACGGAGATCAGCCCCAGCATTTT
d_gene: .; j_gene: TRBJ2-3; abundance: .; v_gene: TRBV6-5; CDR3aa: CAAGGFSTDTQYF; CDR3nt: TGTGCCGCGGGTGGATTCAGCACAGATACGCAGTATTTT
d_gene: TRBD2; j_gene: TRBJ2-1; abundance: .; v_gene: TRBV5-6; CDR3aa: CASSSSRLAGNEQFF; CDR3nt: TGTGCCAGCAGCTCCAGCCGACTAGCTGGCAATGAGCAGTTCTTC
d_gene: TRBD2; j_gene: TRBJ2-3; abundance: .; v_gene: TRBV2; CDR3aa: CASSDRSGGTDTQYF; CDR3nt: TGTGCCAGCAGTGATAGATCGGGAGGGACAGATACGCAGTATTTT
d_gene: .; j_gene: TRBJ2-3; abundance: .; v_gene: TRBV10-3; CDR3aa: CAISESFGTDTQYF; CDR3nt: TGTGCCATCAGTGAGTCGTTCGGCACAGATACGCAGTATTTT
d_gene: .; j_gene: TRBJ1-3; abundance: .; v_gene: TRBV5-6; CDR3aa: CASSSYSTLAGNTIYF; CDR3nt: TGTGCCAGCAGCAGTTACAGTACCCTAGCTGGAAACACCATATATTTT
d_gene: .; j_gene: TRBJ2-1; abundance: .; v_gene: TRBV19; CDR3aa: CASSMGRGPYNEQFF; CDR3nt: TGTGCCAGTAGTATGGGGCGGGGGCCATACAATGAGCAGTTCTTC
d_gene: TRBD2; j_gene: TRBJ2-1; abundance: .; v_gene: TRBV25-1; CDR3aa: CASLAGPAGEQFF; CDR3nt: TGTGCCAGTTTAGCGGGACCGGCCGGGGAGCAGTTCTTC
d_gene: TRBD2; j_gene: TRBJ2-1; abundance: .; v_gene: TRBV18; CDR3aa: CASSPSGSVYEQFF; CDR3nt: TGTGCCAGCTCACCTAGCGGGAGCGTGTATGAGCAGTTCTTC
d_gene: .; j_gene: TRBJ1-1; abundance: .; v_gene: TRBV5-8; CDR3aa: CASSLLSGSGTEAFF; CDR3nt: TGTGCCAGCAGCTTGTTGTCAGGGAGTGGCACTGAAGCTTTCTTT
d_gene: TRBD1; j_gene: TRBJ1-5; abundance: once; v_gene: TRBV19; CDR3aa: CASSRRTGDSNQPQHF; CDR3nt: TGTGCCAGTAGTAGAAGGACAGGGGATAGCAATCAGCCCCAGCATTTT
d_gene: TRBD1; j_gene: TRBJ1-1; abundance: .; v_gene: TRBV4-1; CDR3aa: CASSRTGGVNTEAFF; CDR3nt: TGCGCCAGCAGCAGGACAGGGGGAGTGAACACTGAAGCTTTCTTT
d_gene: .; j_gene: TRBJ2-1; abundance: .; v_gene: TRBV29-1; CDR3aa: CSVESAADNEQFF; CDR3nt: TGCAGCGTTGAATCGGCAGCTGACAATGAGCAGTTCTTC
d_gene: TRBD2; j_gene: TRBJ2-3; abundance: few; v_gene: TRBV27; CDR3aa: CASGTLADSTDTQYF; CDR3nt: TGTGCCAGCGGTACCCTAGCGGATAGCACAGATACGCAGTATTTT
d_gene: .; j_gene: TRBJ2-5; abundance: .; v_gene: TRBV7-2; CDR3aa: CASSFARGSGGETQYF; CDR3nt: TGTGCCAGCAGCTTCGCCAGGGGGTCTGGGGGGGAGACCCAGTACTTC
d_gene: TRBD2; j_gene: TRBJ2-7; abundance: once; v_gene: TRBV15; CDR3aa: CATSRELAGGYEQYF; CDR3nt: TGTGCCACCAGCAGAGAGTTAGCGGGAGGCTACGAGCAGTACTTC
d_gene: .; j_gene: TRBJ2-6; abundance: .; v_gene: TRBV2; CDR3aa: CASTGTGANVLTF; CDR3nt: TGTGCCAGCACAGGGACTGGGGCCAACGTCCTGACTTTC
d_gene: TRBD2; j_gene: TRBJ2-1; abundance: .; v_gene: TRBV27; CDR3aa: CASRTSGSSSYNEQFF; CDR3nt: TGTGCCAGCCGGACTAGCGGCTCGAGCTCCTACAATGAGCAGTTCTTC
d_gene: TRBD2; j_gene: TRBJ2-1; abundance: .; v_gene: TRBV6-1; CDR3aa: CASSEADPGATSGSILFSYNEQFF; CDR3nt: TGTGCCAGCAGTGAAGCGGATCCGGGGGCTACTAGCGGGAGCATTTTGTTCTCCTACAATGAGCAGTTCTTC
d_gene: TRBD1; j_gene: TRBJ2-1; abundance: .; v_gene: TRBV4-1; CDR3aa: CASSQGGYRGSYNEQFF; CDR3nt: TGCGCCAGCAGCCAAGGTGGGTACAGGGGATCCTACAATGAGCAGTTCTTC
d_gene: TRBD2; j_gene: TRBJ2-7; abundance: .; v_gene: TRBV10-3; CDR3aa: CATLLDGGVYEQYF; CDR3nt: TGTGCCACTCTATTGGATGGGGGGGTATACGAGCAGTACTTC
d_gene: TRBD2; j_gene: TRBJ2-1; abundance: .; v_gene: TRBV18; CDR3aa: CASSPGLAGGGYNEQFF; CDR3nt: TGTGCCAGCTCACCCGGACTAGCGGGAGGGGGCTACAATGAGCAGTTCTTC
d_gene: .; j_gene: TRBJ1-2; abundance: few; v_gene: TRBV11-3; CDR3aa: CASSFRENYGYTF; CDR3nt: TGTGCCAGCAGCTTCAGGGAAAACTATGGCTACACCTTC
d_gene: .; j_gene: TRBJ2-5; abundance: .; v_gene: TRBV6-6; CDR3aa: CASSFALMERQETQYF; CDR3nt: TGTGCCAGCAGCTTCGCCCTGATGGAGAGGCAAGAGACCCAGTACTTC
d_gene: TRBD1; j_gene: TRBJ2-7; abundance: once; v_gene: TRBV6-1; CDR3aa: CASSDGQGAYEQYF; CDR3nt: TGTGCCAGCAGTGATGGACAGGGGGCGTACGAGCAGTACTTC
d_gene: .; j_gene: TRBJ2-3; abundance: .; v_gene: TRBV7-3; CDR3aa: CASSRGPDTDTQYF; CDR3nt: TGTGCCAGCAGCAGAGGACCCGACACAGATACGCAGTATTTT
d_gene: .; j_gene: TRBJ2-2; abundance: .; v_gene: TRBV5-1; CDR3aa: CASSSKGSTGELFF; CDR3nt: TGCGCCAGCAGTTCCAAGGGAAGCACCGGGGAGCTGTTTTTT
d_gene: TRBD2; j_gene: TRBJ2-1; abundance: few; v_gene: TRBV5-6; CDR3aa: CASSFGTSGSNEQFF; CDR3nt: TGTGCCAGCAGCTTCGGGACTAGCGGGTCCAATGAGCAGTTCTTC
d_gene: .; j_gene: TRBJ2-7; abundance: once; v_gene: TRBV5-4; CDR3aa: CASSLGGSAAYEQYF; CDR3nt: TGTGCCAGCAGCTTGGGAGGTAGCGCTGCCTACGAGCAGTACTTC
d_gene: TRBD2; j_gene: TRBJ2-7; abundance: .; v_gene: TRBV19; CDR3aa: CASSIDNPRSGMVSYEQYF; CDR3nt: TGTGCCAGTAGTATCGATAATCCCCGAAGCGGGATGGTCTCCTACGAGCAGTACTTC
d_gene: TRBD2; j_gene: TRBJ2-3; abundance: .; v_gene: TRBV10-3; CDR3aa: CAVGVGGRAPDTQYF; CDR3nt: TGTGCCGTTGGGGTCGGCGGGAGGGCCCCAGATACGCAGTATTTT
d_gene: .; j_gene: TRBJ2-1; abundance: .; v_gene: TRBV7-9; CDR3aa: CASSLGGSYNEQFF; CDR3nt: TGTGCCAGCAGCTTAGGAGGATCCTACAATGAGCAGTTCTTC
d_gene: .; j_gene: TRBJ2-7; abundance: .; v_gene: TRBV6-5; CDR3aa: CASSYSGGEGFYEQYF; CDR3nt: TGTGCCAGCAGTTACTCTGGGGGAGAGGGGTTCTACGAGCAGTACTTC
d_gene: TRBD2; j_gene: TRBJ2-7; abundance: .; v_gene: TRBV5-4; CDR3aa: CASSQLPPSPAGALEQYF; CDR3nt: TGTGCCAGCAGCCAACTTCCCCCCTCGCCAGCGGGGGCCCTCGAGCAGTACTTC
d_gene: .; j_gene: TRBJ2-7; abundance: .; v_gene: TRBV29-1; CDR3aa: CSVVLTGPLYEQYF; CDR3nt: TGCAGCGTGGTTCTGACAGGACCCCTCTACGAGCAGTACTTC
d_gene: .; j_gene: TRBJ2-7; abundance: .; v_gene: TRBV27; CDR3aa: CASSYRVGELSEQYF; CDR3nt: TGTGCCAGCAGTTACCGGGTGGGAGAGCTTTCCGAGCAGTACTTC
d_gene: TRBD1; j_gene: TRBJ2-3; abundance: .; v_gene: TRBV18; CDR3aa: CASSPLQGMDTQYF; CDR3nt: TGTGCCAGCTCACCATTACAGGGGATGGATACGCAGTATTTT
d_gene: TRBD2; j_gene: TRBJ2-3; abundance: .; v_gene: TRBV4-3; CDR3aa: CASSERGLTDTQYF; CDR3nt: TGCGCCAGCAGCGAGCGGGGGCTGACAGATACGCAGTATTTT
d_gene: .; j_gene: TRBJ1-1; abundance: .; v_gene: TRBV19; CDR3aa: CASSRRRTRTEAFF; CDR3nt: TGTGCCAGTAGTAGACGGCGAACAAGAACTGAAGCTTTCTTT
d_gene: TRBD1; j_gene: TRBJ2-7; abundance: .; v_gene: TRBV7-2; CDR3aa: CASRQQGASYEQYF; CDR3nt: TGTGCCAGCAGGCAACAGGGGGCCTCCTACGAGCAGTACTTC
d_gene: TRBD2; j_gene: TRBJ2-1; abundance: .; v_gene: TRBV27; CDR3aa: CASSPYGGRALYNEQFF; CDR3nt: TGTGCCAGCAGCCCTTATGGAGGGAGGGCCCTTTACAATGAGCAGTTCTTC
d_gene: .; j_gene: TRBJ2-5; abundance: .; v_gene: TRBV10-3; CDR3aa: CAISASDTYQETQYF; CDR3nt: TGTGCCATCAGTGCCTCGGACACGTACCAAGAGACCCAGTACTTC
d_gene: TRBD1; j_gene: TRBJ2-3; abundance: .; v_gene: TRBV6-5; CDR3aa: CASRQQGSGTDTQYF; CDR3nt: TGTGCCAGCAGACAACAGGGGTCCGGCACAGATACGCAGTATTTT
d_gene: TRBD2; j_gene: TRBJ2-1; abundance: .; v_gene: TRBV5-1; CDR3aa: CASTDGLAVTHGQFF; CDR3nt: TGCGCCAGCACCGATGGACTAGCGGTTACCCACGGGCAGTTCTTC
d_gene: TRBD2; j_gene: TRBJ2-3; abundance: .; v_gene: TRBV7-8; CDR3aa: CASSSIRAGGSDTQYF; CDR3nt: TGTGCCAGCAGCTCCATTAGAGCGGGGGGGTCGGATACGCAGTATTTT
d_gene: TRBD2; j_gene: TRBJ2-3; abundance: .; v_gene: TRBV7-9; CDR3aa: CASSFPSGSTDTQYF; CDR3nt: TGTGCCAGCAGCTTCCCTAGCGGTAGCACAGATACGCAGTATTTT
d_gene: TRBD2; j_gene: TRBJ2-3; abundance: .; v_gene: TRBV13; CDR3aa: CASRSSGYTDTQYF; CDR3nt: TGTGCCAGCAGATCTAGCGGATACACAGATACGCAGTATTTT
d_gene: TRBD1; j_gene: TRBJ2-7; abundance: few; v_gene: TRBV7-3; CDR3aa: CASSLSGQGEQYF; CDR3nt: TGTGCCAGCAGCTTAAGCGGACAGGGCGAGCAGTACTTC